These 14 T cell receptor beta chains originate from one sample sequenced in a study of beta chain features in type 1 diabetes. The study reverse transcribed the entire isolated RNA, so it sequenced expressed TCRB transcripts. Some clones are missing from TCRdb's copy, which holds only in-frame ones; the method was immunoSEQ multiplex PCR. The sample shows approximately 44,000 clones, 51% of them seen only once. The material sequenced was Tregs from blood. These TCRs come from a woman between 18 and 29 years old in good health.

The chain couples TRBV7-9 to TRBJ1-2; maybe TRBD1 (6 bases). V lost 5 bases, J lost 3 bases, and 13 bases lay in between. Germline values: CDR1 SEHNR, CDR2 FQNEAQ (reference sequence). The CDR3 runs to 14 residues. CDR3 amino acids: CASSQLQGHYGYTF. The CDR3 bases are TGTGCCAGCAGCCAATTACAGGGCCACTATGGCTACACCTTC.

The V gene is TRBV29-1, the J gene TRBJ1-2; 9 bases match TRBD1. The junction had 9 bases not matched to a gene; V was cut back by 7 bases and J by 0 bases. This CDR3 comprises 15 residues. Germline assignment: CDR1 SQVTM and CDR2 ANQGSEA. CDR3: CSASDRGSPNYGYTF. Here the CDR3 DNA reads TGCAGCGCCTCGGACAGGGGCTCCCCTAACTATGGCTACACCTTC.

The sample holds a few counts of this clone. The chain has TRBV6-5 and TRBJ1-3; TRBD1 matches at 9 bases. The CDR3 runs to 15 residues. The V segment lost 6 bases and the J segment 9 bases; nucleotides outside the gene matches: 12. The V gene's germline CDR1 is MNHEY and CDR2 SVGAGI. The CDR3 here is CASRAGTGNDGTIYF. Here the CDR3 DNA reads TGTGCCAGCAGGGCCGGGACAGGGAACGACGGCACCATATATTTT.

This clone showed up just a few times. CDR3 protein: CASQGQGFWNEQFF. The CDR3 region has the DNA TGTGCCAGTCAGGGACAGGGGTTTTGGAATGAGCAGTTCTTC. V and J are TRBV19 and TRBJ2-1, with 10 bases fitting TRBD1. This CDR3 has 14 amino acids. From germline, CDR1 is LNHDA and CDR2 SQIVND (reference sequence). V was clipped by 8 bases and J by 7 bases; unmatched bases: 8.

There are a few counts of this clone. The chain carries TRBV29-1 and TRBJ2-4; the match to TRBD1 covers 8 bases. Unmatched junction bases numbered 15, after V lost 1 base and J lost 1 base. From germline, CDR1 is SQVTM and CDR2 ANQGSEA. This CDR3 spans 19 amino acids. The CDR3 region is CSVEARQGQEGRAKNIQYF. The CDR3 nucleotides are TGCAGCGTTGAAGCCCGACAGGGGCAGGAGGGTAGGGCCAAAAACATTCAGTACTTC. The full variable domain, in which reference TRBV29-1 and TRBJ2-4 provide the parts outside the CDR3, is SAVISQKPSRDICQRGTSLTIQCQVDSQVTMMFWYRQQPGQSLTLIATANQGSEATYESGFVIDKFPISRPNLTFSTLTVSNMSPEDSSIYLCSVEARQGQEGRAKNIQYFGAGTRLSVL.

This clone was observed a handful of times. The CDR3 sequence: CASSLGSDRVRTDTQYF. In DNA form, the CDR3 reads TGTGCCAGCAGCCTCGGGTCGGACAGGGTACGCACAGATACGCAGTATTTT. The V and J genes are TRBV7-2 and TRBJ2-3; 8 positions match TRBD1. V shed 5 bases, J shed 1 base, and the junction held 11 bases outside the gene matches. The CDR3 extends over 17 amino acids. Germline CDR1 SGHTA, CDR2 FQGNSA.

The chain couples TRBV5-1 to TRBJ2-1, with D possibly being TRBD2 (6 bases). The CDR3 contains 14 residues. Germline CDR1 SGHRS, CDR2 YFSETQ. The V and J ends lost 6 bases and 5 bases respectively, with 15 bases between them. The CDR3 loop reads CASIVGGVHNEQFF. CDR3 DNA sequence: TGCGCCAGCATAGTCGGGGGTGTTCACAATGAGCAGTTCTTC. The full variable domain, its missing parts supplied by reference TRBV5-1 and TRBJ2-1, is KAGVTQTPRYLIKTRGQQVTLSCSPISGHRSVSWYQQTPGQGLQFLFEYFSETQRNKGNFPGRFSGRQFSNSRSEMNVSTLELGDSALYLCASIVGGVHNEQFFGPGTRLTVL.

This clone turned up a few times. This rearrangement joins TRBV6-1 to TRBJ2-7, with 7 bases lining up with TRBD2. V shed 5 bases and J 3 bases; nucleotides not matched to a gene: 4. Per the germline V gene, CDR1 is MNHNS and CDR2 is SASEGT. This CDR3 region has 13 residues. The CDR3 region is CASSFLADYEQYF. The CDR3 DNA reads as TGTGCCAGCAGTTTTCTAGCGGACTACGAGCAGTACTTC.

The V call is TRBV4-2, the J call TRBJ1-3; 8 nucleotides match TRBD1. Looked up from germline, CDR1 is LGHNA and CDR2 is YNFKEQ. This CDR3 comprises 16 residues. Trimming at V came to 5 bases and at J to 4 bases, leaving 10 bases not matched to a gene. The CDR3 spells CASSSQTGGLGNTIYF. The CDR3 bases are TGTGCCAGCAGCTCTCAAACAGGGGGGCTAGGAAACACCATATATTTT.

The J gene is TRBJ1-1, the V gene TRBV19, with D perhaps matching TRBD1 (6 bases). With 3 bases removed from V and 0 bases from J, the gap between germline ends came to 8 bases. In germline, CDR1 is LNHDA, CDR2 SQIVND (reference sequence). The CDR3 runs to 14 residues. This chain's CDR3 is CASSIGQLNTEAFF. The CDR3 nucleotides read TGTGCCAGTAGTATCGGACAGTTGAACACTGAAGCTTTCTTT. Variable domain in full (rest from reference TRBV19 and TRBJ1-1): DGGITQSPKYLFRKEGQNVTLSCEQNLNHDAMYWYRQDPGQGLRLIYYSQIVNDFQKGDIAEGYSVSREKKESFPLTVTSAQKNPTAFYLCASSIGQLNTEAFFGQGTRLTVV.

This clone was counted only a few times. CDR3 in amino acids: CASSLRTGTGLTYEQYF. The CDR3 DNA is TGTGCCAGCAGCTTAAGGACCGGGACAGGACTTACCTACGAGCAGTACTTC. This rearrangement joins TRBV7-2 to TRBJ2-7; 8 bases line up with TRBD1. The germline V gene has CDR1 SGHTA and CDR2 FQGNSA. The CDR3 consists of 17 residues. The junction had 11 bases not matched to a gene; V was cut back by 2 bases and J by 2 bases.

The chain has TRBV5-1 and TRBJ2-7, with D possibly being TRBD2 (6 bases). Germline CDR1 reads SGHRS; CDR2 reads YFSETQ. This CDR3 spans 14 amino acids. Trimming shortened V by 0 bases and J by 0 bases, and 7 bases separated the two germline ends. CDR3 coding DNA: TGCGCCAGCAGCTTGGGGACTACCTCCTACGAGCAGTACTTC. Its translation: CASSLGTTSYEQYF.

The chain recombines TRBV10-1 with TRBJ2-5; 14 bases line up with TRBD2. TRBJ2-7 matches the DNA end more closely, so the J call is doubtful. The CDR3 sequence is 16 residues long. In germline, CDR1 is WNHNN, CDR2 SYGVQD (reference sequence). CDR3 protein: CASSEGTSGRGHEQYF. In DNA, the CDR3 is TGCGCCAGCAGTGAGGGGACTAGCGGGAGAGGCCACGAGCAGTACTTC.

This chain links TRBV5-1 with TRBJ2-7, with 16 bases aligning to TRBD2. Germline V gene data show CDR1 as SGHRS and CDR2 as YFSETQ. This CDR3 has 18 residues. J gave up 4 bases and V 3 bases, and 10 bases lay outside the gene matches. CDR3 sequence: CASSSVRPGLAGGYEQYF. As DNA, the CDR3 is TGCGCCAGCAGCTCAGTACGACCGGGACTAGCGGGAGGGTACGAGCAGTACTTC.